This is a list of T cell receptor beta chains from one sample in a study of blood T cell repertoires in COVID-19. Here immunoSEQ multiplex PCR was the method, and the copy in TCRdb shows in-frame clones only, minus some. The table records 130,000 to 150,000 clones, roughly nine tenths of them present only once. Specimen: PBMCs or T cells enriched from blood (not recorded which). The receptors derive from a middle-aged woman who had been exposed to COVID-19. CDR3s include the opening cysteine and the closing phenylalanine or tryptophan. D genes are given only for firm matches.

J: TRBJ2-3; D: TRBD1; V: TRBV19; DNA: TGTGCCAGTAGACCCCGACAGGGGGCGACAGATACGCAGTATTTT; CDR3: CASRPRQGATDTQYF
J: TRBJ1-5; D: TRBD1; V: TRBV10-2; DNA: TGCGCCAGCAGTTTACAGGGGGCAAGCAATCAGCCCCAGCATTTT; CDR3: CASSLQGASNQPQHF
J: TRBJ2-5; D: NA; V: TRBV2; DNA: TGTGCCAGCAGGACGATAGAGGGCCCGGGATTAGAGACCCAGTACTTC; CDR3: CASRTIEGPGLETQYF
J: TRBJ2-7; D: NA; V: TRBV10-3; DNA: TGTGCCATCAGTGAGATTTGGATAGCTCCGTACGAGCAGTACTTC; CDR3: CAISEIWIAPYEQYF
J: TRBJ1-2; D: NA; V: TRBV5-1; DNA: TGCGCCAGCAGCCCTACCGGGACACTGAACTATGGCTACACCTTC; CDR3: CASSPTGTLNYGYTF
J: TRBJ1-3; D: NA; V: TRBV27; DNA: TGTGCCAGCAGCCGGACAGCCGGGGACGGAAACACCATATATTTT; CDR3: CASSRTAGDGNTIYF
J: TRBJ1-1; D: NA; V: TRBV6-5; DNA: TGTGCCAGCAGTTCTTGGAGCACTGAAGCTTTCTTT; CDR3: CASSSWSTEAFF
J: TRBJ1-5; D: NA; V: TRBV21-1; DNA: TGTGCCAGCAGCAAAGGGGGGAGGGCCCATCAGCCCCAGCATTTT; CDR3: CASSKGGRAHQPQHF
J: TRBJ1-2; D: NA; V: TRBV9; DNA: TGTGCCAGCAGGCGGGGGCACGGCTACACCTTC; CDR3: CASRRGHGYTF
J: TRBJ2-3; D: TRBD2; V: TRBV7-9; DNA: TGTGCCAGCAGTTTAACTAGCGGGGGGTCTGGGCTCACAGATACGCAGTATTTT; CDR3: CASSLTSGGSGLTDTQYF
J: TRBJ2-1; D: TRBD2; V: TRBV9; DNA: TGTGCCAGCAGCGTAGGACTAGCGGGGGCCTACAATGAGCAGTTCTTC; CDR3: CASSVGLAGAYNEQFF
J: TRBJ2-7; D: NA; V: TRBV5-6; DNA: TGTGCCAGCAGCTTGGGCTCCCTCCTCAGTATCTCCTACGAGCAGTACTTC; CDR3: CASSLGSLLSISYEQYF
J: TRBJ2-3; D: NA; V: TRBV6-4; DNA: TGTGCCAGCAGTGACCCCCGCAGAAGTACAGATACGCAGTATTTT; CDR3: CASSDPRRSTDTQYF
J: TRBJ2-6; D: NA; V: TRBV4-1; DNA: TGCGCCAGCAGCCAAGAAGGACACCCCTGGGCCAACGTCCTGACTTTC; CDR3: CASSQEGHPWANVLTF
J: TRBJ2-7; D: NA; V: TRBV5-1; DNA: TGCGCCAGCAGCCTCTCGACAGTCCCAGGGGACGAGCAGTACTTC; CDR3: CASSLSTVPGDEQYF
J: TRBJ1-2; D: NA; V: TRBV3-1/TRBV3-2; DNA: TGTGCCAGCAGCCAAAGAGGTCTCGGCTACACCTTC; CDR3: CASSQRGLGYTF
J: TRBJ1-6; D: TRBD1; V: TRBV6-5; DNA: TGTGCCAGCAGGGGACAGGTTCTGTCGAATTCACCCCTCCACTTT; CDR3: CASRGQVLSNSPLHF
J: TRBJ2-1; D: TRBD1; V: TRBV9; DNA: TGTGCCAGCAGCGTGAGGACAGGGTACTACAATGAGCAGTTCTTC; CDR3: CASSVRTGYYNEQFF
J: TRBJ2-3; D: NA; V: TRBV3-1/TRBV3-2; DNA: TGTGCCAGCAGCCAAGATCTGGATACGCAGTATTTT; CDR3: CASSQDLDTQYF
J: TRBJ1-5; D: TRBD1; V: TRBV28; DNA: TGTGCCAGCAGTTTAATAGGGACAGGGGGCAAGCCCCAGCATTTT; CDR3: CASSLIGTGGKPQHF
J: TRBJ1-2; D: NA; V: TRBV29-1; DNA: TGCAGCGCCATTGACCAGGACTATGGCTACACCTTC; CDR3: CSAIDQDYGYTF
J: TRBJ2-3; D: TRBD2; V: TRBV9; DNA: TGTGCCAGCAGCGCCCACGGACTAGCGGGGGCCCCCGAAACAGATACGCAGTATTTT; CDR3: CASSAHGLAGAPETDTQYF